What follows is one T cell receptor (beta chain) and its context. These data come from a study of blood T cell repertoires in COVID-19. Overall study context: Acute and convalescent COVID-19 samples came from the United States, Italy and Spain. Sample material is recorded as cDNA or gDNA derived from T cells, B-cell-depleted T cells, or PBMCs.

Per the authors' pipeline: For nucleated cells, counts were estimated from reference gene primer amplification. The table came from immunoSEQ multiplex PCR; TCRdb's copy has only in-frame clones and leaves some out. D and trimming were read from the DNA, whereas the V and J calls and clone size are those reported in that table. The sample lists about 180,000 clones, about 80% seen once, with about 1.5% in the top ten. There are 11 residues in the CDR3. V shed 8 bases and J shed 0 bases, with 5 bases lying between them. CDR1 is LNHDA and CDR2 is SQIVND in the germline V gene (reference sequence). The rearrangement uses TRBV19 and TRBJ2-7; the D is unclear. This receptor was taken from a human donor in a cohort sampled during active COVID-19. The material sequenced was peripheral blood. CDR3 sequence: CASSYSYEQYF. In DNA, the CDR3 is TGTGCCAGTTCCTACTCCTACGAGCAGTACTTC.